This T cell receptor (beta chain) was captured by sequencing in a study of T cells in Graves' hyperthyroidism and ophthalmopathy. Study observations and caveats: Among thyroid clonotypes expanded above 0.001, most also appeared in blood. A model of 13 V-J pairs discriminated ophthalmopathy from stable hyperthyroidism.

Remarks on this clonotype: Its antigen is undetermined.

The source material, RNA transcripts, was used to amplify TCR beta CDR3 regions. RT-PCR in the first round (using the HTBI primer set) targeted the TCR CDR3. TCRdb passed the multiplex PCR reads through MiXCR, listing each CDR3 protein once. The repertoire consists of about 250,000 distinct CDR3 sequences, with nearly 15% occurring once and the leading ten covering over 30%. The length of the CDR3 is 14 residues. Germline V gives CDR1 MNHEY, CDR2 SVGEGT. The junction had 8 bases not matched to a gene; V was cut back by 5 bases and J by 6 bases. The sample, blood from the first hyperthyroidism diagnosis, precedes any ophthalmopathy symptoms.

The sequence was collected from a woman in her fifties or sixties with Graves' hyperthyroidism that later progressed to Graves' ophthalmopathy. The chain uses TRBV6-2 or TRBV6-3 and TRBJ2-7; 9 positions agree with TRBD1. The sample comprised blood. CDR3 sequence: CASSTRDRVFEQYF. CDR3 nucleotide sequence: TGTGCCAGCAGTACCCGGGACAGGGTATTCGAGCAGTACTTC.